This T cell receptor beta chain was identified in a study of response to subunit inactivated influenza vaccine. Overall study results and limits: It was suggested by the authors that few new T cells are recruited by each seasonal influenza vaccination.

A note on this clonotype: Its antigen is still unknown.

CDR1 and CDR2 (germline): SGHRS, YFSETQ. There are 17 residues in the CDR3. Between the trimmed V and J ends, which lost 3 bases and 2 bases, there was a span of 21 bases. Each CDR3 protein is one row after TCRdb ran MiXCR on the RT-PCR reads. The sample lists about 160,000 distinct CDR3 sequences; roughly 11% were seen once. The source material was non-naive T cells sorted from PBMCs, sampled roughly 6 weeks after vaccination. The TCR sequence derives from a man aged 45-60 years who received an inactivated influenza vaccine. V is TRBV5-1 and J is TRBJ2-7, with a possible D match to TRBD2 (6 bases). The CDR3: CASSSKRATGIAYEQYF. The CDR3 nucleotides are TGCGCCAGCAGCTCCAAGCGGGCTACAGGAATCGCCTACGAGCAGTACTTC.